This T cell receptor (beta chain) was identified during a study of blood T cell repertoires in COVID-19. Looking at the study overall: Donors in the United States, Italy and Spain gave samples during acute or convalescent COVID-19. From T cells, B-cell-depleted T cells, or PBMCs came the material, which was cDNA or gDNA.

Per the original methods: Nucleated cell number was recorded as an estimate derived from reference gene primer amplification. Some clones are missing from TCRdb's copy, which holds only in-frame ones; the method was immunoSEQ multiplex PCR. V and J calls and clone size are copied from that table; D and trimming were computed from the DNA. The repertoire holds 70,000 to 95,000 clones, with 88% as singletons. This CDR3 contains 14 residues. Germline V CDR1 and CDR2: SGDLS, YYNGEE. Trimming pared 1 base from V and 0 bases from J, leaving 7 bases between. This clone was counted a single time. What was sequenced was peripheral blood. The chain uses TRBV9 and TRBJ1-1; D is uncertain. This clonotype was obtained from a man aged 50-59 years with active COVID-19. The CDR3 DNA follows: TGTGCCAGCAGCGTACGAGGCGTGAACACTGAAGCTTTCTTT. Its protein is CASSVRGVNTEAFF.